This TCR beta chain was captured by sequencing in a study of blood T cell repertoires in COVID-19. As for the study in general: Samples of COVID-19 (acute and convalescent) were obtained from the United States, Italy and Spain. PBMCs, B-cell-depleted T cells, or T cells were the source of the cDNA or gDNA that made up the material.

One Seattle source followed patients from active infection through their disease course. CDR3 size: 15 residues. Trimming cost V 5 bases and J 6 bases; bases outside gene matches: 10. Germline CDR1 is LGHDT and CDR2 is YNNKEL (reference sequence). Original processing notes: Counts of nucleated cells, estimated from reference gene primer amplification, were obtained. TCRdb keeps only in-frame clones here, not all; method: immunoSEQ multiplex PCR. The DNA was the basis for D and trimming; V, J and clone size are from that table. The table lists about 130,000 clones, 90% of them singletons. The receptor was isolated from a man in his fifties or sixties with COVID-19, enrolled during active disease. The sample consisted of peripheral blood. The chain carries TRBV3-1 (or the pseudogene TRBV3-2) and TRBJ2-4, with 7 nucleotides matching TRBD2. For the CDR3, the DNA is TGTGCCAGCAGCGTGCTAGCGGACGACTCAAACATTCAGTACTTC. Its protein product is CASSVLADDSNIQYF.